The following is a TCR beta chain sequence with its context. The sample originates from a study of blood T cell repertoires in COVID-19. In the study overall: Acute and convalescent COVID-19 specimens originated in the United States, Italy and Spain. Sources were T cells, B-cell-depleted T cells, or PBMCs; the material itself was cDNA or gDNA.

Under the authors' procedure: From reference gene primer amplification, estimates of nucleated cell counts were derived. The assay was immunoSEQ multiplex PCR, and TCRdb's table has in-frame clones only and misses some. The D gene and trimming were derived from the DNA, and the V and J assignments and clone size from that table. The sample includes approximately 230,000 clones, around nine tenths of them seen just once. Germline CDR1 SNHLY, CDR2 FYNNEI. V was cut by 2 bases and J by 10 bases, with 12 bases left in between. The CDR3 is 14 residues long. What was sequenced was peripheral blood. The rearrangement uses TRBV2 and TRBJ1-6; unclear D gene. The sequence came from a man between 18 and 35 years old with active or convalescent COVID-19. CDR3 amino acids: CASSERGVRSPLHF. CDR3 DNA: TGTGCCAGCAGTGAACGGGGTGTGAGATCACCCCTCCACTTT.